This T cell receptor beta chain was captured in a study of blood T cell repertoires in COVID-19. Profiling relied on immunoSEQ multiplex PCR, and the TCRdb table lists in-frame clones only, not all of them. Here the sample spans some 80,000 clones, approximately 88% being singletons. Trimming left V 4 bases short and J 1 base short, with 8 bases between. The CDR3 runs to 13 residues. The germline V gene has CDR1 SGHDN and CDR2 FVKESK. This chain connects TRBV14 to TRBJ2-7, with D possibly being TRBD2 (5 bases). Specimen: peripheral blood. This receptor was identified in a human donor in a cohort sampled during active COVID-19. As DNA, the CDR3 is TGTGCCAGCAGCCCAACGGGGTCCTACGAGCAGTACTTC. The encoded protein is CASSPTGSYEQYF.